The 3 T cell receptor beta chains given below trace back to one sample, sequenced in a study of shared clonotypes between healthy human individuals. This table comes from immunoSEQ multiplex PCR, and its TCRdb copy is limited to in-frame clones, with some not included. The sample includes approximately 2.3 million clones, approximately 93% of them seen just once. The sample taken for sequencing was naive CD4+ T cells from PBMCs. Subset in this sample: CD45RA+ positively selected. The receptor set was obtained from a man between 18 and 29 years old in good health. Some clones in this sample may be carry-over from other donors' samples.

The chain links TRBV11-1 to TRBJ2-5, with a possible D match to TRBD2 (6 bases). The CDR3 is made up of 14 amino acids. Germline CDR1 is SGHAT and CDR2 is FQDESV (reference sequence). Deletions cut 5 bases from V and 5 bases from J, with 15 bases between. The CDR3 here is CASSPRLDGETQYF. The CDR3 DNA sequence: TGTGCCAGCAGCCCGAGACTAGACGGGGAGACCCAGTACTTC.

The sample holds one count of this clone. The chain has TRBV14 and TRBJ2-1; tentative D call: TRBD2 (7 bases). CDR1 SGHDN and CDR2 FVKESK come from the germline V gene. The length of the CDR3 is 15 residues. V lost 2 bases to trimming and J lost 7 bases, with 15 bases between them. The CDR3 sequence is CASSQLGGGMNEQFF. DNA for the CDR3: TGTGCCAGCAGCCAACTGGGCGGGGGCATGAATGAGCAGTTCTTC.

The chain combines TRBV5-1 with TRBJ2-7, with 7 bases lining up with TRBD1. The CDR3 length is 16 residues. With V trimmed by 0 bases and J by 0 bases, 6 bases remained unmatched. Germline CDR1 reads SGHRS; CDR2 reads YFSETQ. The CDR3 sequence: CASSLGGGLSSYEQYF. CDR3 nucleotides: TGCGCCAGCAGCTTGGGAGGGGGCCTAAGCTCCTACGAGCAGTACTTC.